The source of this TCR beta chain is a study of CD8 T cells in ankylosing spondylitis. Trimming took 7 bases from V and 4 from J, leaving 13 bases between them. The V gene's germline CDR1 is MNHEY and CDR2 SVGEGT. The CDR3 contains 13 residues. Each TCR beta library was made by quantitative 5'-RACE that incorporated molecular barcodes. TCRdb independently ran MiXCR on the 5' RACE reads; one entry per CDR3 protein. Of about 440,000 distinct CDR3 sequences listed, approximately 17% were seen once; the top ten hold 1%. A remark on this clonotype: The antigen is unknown.

Whole-study results and caveats: Disease-linked clones were reportedly significantly enriched in matched ankylosing spondylitis synovial fluid. A motif of 7 to 9 highly homologous TCR beta variants was seen as apparently characteristic of ankylosing spondylitis blood. A subset of motif variants has previously been described in the synovial fluid and blood of reactive arthritis.

Sequenced input: blood, either unsorted or a sorted T cell fraction (not recorded which). The J gene is TRBJ1-2, the V gene TRBV6-2 or TRBV6-3, with a tentative D call TRBD1 (6 bases). This clonotype was obtained from a male donor with ankylosing spondylitis. CDR3 bases: TGTGCCAGCACCCCCCCGGGGGCCTATGGCTACACCTTC. Amino acids: CASTPPGAYGYTF.